The sequence of this TCR beta chain was determined in a study of molecular identifiers for immune sequencing clone quantification. Study details: Four of five splits of RNA from about 20,000 or 100,000 naive CD8 cells were sequenced in replicates. Notes on the study in general: Should identical TCR molecules share a barcode, the sizes of highly expanded clones could be underestimated.

The germline CDR1 and CDR2 sequences are SGHTA and FQGTGA. Trimming cost V 3 bases and J 4 bases; bases outside gene matches: 3. The CDR3 is made up of 14 amino acids. With respect to this clonotype: Antigen unknown.

Previously published methods and listed TCR primers were used for the bulk TCR libraries. TCRdb called the PCR reads again in MiXCR, with one record for every CDR3 protein. The table lists about 510,000 distinct CDR3 sequences, 20% to 25% of them singletons, with approximately 0.8% in the top ten. In the sort, naive CD8 T cells were defined as CD8+CD4-CCR7+CD45RA+. Sequenced material: naive CD8+ T cells from blood, with Jurkat cell RNA spiked in. The subset was: FACS-sorted CD8+CD4-CCR7+CD45RA+ naive T cells. This chain links TRBV7-3 with TRBJ1-1, with 9 bases lining up with TRBD1. This sequence originates from a human donor in good health. Some libraries in this study had Jurkat cell RNA spiked in. CDR3 in DNA: TGTGCCAGCAGCTTCGACAGGGGGTTCACTGAAGCTTTCTTT. Its protein is CASSFDRGFTEAFF. Full variable domain (outside the CDR3, taken from reference TRBV7-3 and TRBJ1-1): GAGVSQTPSNKVTEKGKYVELRCDPISGHTALYWYRQSLGQGPEFLIYFQGTGAADDSGLPNDRFFAVRPEGSVSTLKIQRTERGDSAVYLCASSFDRGFTEAFFGQGTRLTVV.